This TCR beta chain emerged from a study of chemoradiotherapy in HPV16-positive cancers. General study results and limits: HPV-specific T cells were functionally defined from only a couple of HPV16-positive patients. During treatment, candidate HPV-specific clones and E7-related motifs expanded in tumor.

About this clone: Its specificity is unknown.

TCRdb's table, derived via immunoSEQ multiplex PCR, lists solely in-frame clones and lacks some. The sample yields 25,000 to 40,000 clones, 70% to 90% seen once. The V and J ends lost 2 bases and 0 bases respectively, with 13 bases between them. CDR3 length equals 16 residues. Germline values: CDR1 GTSNPN, CDR2 SVGIG (reference sequence). This chain connects TRBV30 to TRBJ1-4; D is unresolved. The sequence came from a human donor with HPV-associated anogenital cancer. Specimen: blood, collected from a patient who underwent chemoradiotherapy. The CDR3 protein is CAWSSLATATNEKLFF. In DNA form, the CDR3 reads TGTGCCTGGAGTAGCTTGGCGACTGCAACTAATGAAAAACTGTTTTTT.